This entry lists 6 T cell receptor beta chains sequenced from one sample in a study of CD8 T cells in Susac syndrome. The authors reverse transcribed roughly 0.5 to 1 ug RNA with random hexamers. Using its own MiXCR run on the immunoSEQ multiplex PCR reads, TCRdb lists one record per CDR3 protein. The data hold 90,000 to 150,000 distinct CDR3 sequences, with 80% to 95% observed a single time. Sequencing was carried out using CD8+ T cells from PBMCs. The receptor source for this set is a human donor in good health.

The CDR3 protein is CASSQGLRSLGVAKNIQYF. DNA for the CDR3: TGTGCCAGCAGCCAAGGACTCAGGTCCCTTGGGGTAGCCAAAAACATTCAGTACTTC. The V gene is TRBV14, the J gene TRBJ2-4; D unclear. The germline gives CDR1 SGHDN, CDR2 FVKESK. Trimming pared 1 base from V and 0 bases from J, leaving 19 bases between. The CDR3 consists of 19 residues.

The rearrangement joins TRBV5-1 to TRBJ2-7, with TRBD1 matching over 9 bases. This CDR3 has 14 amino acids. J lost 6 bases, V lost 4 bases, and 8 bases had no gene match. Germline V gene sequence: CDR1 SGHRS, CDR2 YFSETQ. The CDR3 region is CASSTGTGTGEQYF. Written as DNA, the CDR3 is TGCGCCAGCAGCACCGGGACAGGGACGGGCGAGCAGTACTTC. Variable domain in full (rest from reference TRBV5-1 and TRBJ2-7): KAGVTQTPRYLIKTRGQQVTLSCSPISGHRSVSWYQQTPGQGLQFLFEYFSETQRNKGNFPGRFSGRQFSNSRSEMNVSTLELGDSALYLCASSTGTGTGEQYFGPGTRLTVT.

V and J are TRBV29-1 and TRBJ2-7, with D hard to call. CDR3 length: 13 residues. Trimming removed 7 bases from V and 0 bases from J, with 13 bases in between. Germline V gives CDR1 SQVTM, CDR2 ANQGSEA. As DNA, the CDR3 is TGCAGCGCGACCTCTTTGGGCTCCTACGAGCAGTACTTC. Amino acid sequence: CSATSLGSYEQYF.

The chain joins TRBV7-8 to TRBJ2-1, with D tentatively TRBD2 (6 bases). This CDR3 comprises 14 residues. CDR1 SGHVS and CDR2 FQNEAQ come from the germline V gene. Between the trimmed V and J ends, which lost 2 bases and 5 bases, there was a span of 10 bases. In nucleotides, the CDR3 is TGTGCCAGCAGCTTACGGGGGTGGGACAATGAGCAGTTCTTC. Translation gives CASSLRGWDNEQFF.

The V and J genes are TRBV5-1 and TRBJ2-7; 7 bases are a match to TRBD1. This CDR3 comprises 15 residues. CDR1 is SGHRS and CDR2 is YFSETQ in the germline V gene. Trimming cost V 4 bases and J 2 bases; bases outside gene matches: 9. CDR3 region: CASSLGDRVTYEQYF. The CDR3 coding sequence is TGCGCCAGCAGCCTGGGAGACAGGGTTACCTACGAGCAGTACTTC.

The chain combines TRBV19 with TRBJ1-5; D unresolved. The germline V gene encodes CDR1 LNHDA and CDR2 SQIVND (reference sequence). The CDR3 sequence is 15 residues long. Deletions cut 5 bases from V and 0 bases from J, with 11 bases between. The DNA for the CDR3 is TGTGCCAGTAGTTCGGGCAAGCTTAGCAATCAGCCCCAGCATTTT. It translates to CASSSGKLSNQPQHF.